Described below is a single T cell receptor (beta chain) sequence and its context. This sample was included in a study of blood T cell repertoires in COVID-19. Study-wide context: COVID-19 samples, acute and convalescent, were from the United States, Italy and Spain. Sources were T cells, B-cell-depleted T cells, or PBMCs; the material itself was cDNA or gDNA.

Original methodology: For nucleated cells, counts were estimated from reference gene primer amplification. Only in-frame clones appear in the TCRdb table, and some are missing; sequencing was by immunoSEQ multiplex PCR. V and J calls and clone size are given by that table; D and trimming were obtained from the DNA. The table shows around 300,000 clones, with around 90% occurring only once. Germline CDR1 is LNHDA and CDR2 is SQIVND (reference sequence). Losses at the gene ends were 6 bases for V and 4 bases for J; bases not matched to a gene: 6. CDR3 length: 14 amino acids. Sequencing was carried out using peripheral blood. The chain combines TRBV19 with TRBJ1-1; 9 nucleotides match TRBD1. The receptor comes from a man aged 50-59 years with acute or convalescent COVID-19. The CDR3 reads CASSKGQGTTEAFF. The CDR3 DNA follows: TGTGCCAGTAGCAAAGGACAGGGGACCACTGAAGCTTTCTTT. Variable domain in full (rest from reference TRBV19 and TRBJ1-1): DGGITQSPKYLFRKEGQNVTLSCEQNLNHDAMYWYRQDPGQGLRLIYYSQIVNDFQKGDIAEGYSVSREKKESFPLTVTSAQKNPTAFYLCASSKGQGTTEAFFGQGTRLTVV.